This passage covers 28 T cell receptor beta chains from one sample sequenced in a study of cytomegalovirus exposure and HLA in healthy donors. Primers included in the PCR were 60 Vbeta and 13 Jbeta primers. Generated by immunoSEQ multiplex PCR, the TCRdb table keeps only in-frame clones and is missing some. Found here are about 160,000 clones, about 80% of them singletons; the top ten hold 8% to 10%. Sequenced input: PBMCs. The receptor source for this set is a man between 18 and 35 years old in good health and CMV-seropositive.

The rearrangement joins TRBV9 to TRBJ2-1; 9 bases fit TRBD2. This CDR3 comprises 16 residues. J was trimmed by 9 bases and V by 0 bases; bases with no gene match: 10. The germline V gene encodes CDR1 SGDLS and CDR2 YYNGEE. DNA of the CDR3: TGTGCCAGCAGCGTAGTAGCGGGGGTAGGTATGGGTGAGCAGTTCTTC. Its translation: CASSVVAGVGMGEQFF.

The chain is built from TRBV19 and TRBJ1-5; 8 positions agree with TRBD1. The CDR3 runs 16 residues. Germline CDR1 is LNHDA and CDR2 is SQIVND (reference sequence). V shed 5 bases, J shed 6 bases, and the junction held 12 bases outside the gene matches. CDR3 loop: CASSPQGAGDTQPQHF. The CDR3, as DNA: TGTGCCAGTAGTCCCCAGGGGGCGGGGGACACTCAGCCCCAGCATTTT.

CDR3: CASSFSPAGAGELFF. In nucleotides, the CDR3 is TGTGCCAGCAGTTTTTCACCTGCAGGGGCCGGGGAGCTGTTTTTT. V is TRBV27 and J is TRBJ2-2, with D maybe TRBD1 (6 bases). The CDR3 spans 15 residues. Trimming took off 3 bases at V and 6 bases at J, with 14 bases between the two ends. From germline, CDR1 is MNHEY and CDR2 SMNVEV (reference sequence).

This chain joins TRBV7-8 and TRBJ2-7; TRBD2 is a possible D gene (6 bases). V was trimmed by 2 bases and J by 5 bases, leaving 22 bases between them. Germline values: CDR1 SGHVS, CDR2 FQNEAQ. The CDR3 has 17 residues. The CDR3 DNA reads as TGTGCCAGCAGCTTAACTCCCCCCAGGGAGGTATCCGACGAGCAGTACTTC. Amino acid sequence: CASSLTPPREVSDEQYF.

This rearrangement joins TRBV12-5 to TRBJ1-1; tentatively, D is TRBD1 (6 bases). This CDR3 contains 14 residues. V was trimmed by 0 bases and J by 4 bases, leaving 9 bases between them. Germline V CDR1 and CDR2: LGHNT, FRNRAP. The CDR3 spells CASGLVLRGTEAFF. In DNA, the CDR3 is TGTGCTAGTGGTTTGGTACTCAGGGGCACTGAAGCTTTCTTT. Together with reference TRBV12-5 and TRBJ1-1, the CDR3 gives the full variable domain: DARVTQTPRHKVTEMGQEVTMRCQPILGHNTVFWYRQTMMQGLELLAYFRNRAPLDDSGMPKDRFSAEMPDATLATLKIQPSEPRDSAVYFCASGLVLRGTEAFFGQGTRLTVV.

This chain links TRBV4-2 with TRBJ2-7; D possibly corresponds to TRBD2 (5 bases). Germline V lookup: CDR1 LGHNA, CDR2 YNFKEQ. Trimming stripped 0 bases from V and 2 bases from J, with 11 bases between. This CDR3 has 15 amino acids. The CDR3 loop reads CASSQDVGVAYEQYF. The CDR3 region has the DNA TGTGCCAGCAGCCAAGACGTGGGAGTTGCCTACGAGCAGTACTTC.

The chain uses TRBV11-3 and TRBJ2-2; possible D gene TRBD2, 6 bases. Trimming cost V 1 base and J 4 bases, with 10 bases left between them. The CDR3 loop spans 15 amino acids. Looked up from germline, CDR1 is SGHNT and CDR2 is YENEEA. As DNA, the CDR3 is TGTGCCAGCAGCTTAGCCGGGGGAGTCACCGGGGAGCTGTTTTTT. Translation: CASSLAGGVTGELFF.

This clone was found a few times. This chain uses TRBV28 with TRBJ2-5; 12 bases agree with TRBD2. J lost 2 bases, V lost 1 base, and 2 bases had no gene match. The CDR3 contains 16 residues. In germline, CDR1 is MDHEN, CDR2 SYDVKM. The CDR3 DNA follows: TGTGCCAGCAGTTTATTTACTAGCGGGAGGCAAGAGACCCAGTACTTC. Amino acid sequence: CASSLFTSGRQETQYF.

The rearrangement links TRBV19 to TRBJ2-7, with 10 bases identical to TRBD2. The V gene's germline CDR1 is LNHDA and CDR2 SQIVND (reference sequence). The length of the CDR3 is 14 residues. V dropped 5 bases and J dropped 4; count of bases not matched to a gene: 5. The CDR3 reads CASSDPGLAYEQYF. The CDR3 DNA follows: TGTGCCAGTAGTGACCCGGGACTAGCGTACGAGCAGTACTTC. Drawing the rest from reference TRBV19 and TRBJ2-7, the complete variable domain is DGGITQSPKYLFRKEGQNVTLSCEQNLNHDAMYWYRQDPGQGLRLIYYSQIVNDFQKGDIAEGYSVSREKKESFPLTVTSAQKNPTAFYLCASSDPGLAYEQYFGPGTRLTVT.

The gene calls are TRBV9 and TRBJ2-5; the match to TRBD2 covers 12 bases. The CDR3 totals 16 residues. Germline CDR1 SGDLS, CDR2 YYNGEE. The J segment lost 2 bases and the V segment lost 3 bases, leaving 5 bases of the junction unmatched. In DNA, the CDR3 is TGTGCCAGCAGCGCACGACTAGCGGGGGATCAAGAGACCCAGTACTTC. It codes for CASSARLAGDQETQYF.

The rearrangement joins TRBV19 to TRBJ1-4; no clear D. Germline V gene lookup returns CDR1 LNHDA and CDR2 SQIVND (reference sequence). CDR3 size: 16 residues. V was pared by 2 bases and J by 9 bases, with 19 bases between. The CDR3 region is CASSISTGSKYQKLFF. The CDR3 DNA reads TGTGCCAGTAGTATAAGTACGGGGTCGAAATACCAAAAACTGTTTTTT.

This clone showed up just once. For the CDR3, the DNA is TGTGCCAGCAGCTTCCCAGGGAACACTGAAGCTTTCTTT. This gives the protein CASSFPGNTEAFF. The rearrangement links TRBV5-4 to TRBJ1-1; D remains unclear. V lost 2 bases and J 1 base, leaving 6 bases between the germline ends. The CDR3 is 13 residues long. The germline V gene encodes CDR1 SGHNT and CDR2 YYREEE (reference sequence).

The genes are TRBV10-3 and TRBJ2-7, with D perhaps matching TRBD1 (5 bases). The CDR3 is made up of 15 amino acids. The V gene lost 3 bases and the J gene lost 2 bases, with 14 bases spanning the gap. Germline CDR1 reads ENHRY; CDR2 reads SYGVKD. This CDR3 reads CAISDRTKGAYEQYF. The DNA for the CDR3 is TGTGCCATCAGTGATCGGACAAAAGGGGCCTACGAGCAGTACTTC.

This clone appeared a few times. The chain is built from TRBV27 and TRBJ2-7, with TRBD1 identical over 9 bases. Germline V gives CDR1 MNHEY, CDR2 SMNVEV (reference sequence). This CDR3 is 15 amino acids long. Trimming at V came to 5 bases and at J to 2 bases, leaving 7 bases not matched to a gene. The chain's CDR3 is CASSTRDRVPYEQYF. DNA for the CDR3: TGTGCCAGCAGTACCAGGGACAGGGTCCCCTACGAGCAGTACTTC.

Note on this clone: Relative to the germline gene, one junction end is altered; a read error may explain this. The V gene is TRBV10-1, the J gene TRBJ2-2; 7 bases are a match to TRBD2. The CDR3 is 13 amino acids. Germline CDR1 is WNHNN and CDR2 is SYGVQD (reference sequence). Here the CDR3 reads CASRRENTGELLF. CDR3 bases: TGCGCCAGCAGGCGGGAGAACACCGGGGAGCTGCTTTTT.

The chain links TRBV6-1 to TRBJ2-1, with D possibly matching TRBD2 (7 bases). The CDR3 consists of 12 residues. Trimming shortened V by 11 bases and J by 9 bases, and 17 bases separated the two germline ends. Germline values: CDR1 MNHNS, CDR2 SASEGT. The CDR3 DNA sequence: TGTGCCGGGGGGGGGCGGTTGAGTGAGCAGTTCTTC. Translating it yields CAGGGRLSEQFF.

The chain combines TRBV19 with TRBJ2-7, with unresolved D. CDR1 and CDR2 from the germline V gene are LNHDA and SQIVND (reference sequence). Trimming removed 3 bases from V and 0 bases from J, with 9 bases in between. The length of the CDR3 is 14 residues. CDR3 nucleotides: TGTGCCAGTAGTATGGGCTTACTCTCCTACGAGCAGTACTTC. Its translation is CASSMGLLSYEQYF.

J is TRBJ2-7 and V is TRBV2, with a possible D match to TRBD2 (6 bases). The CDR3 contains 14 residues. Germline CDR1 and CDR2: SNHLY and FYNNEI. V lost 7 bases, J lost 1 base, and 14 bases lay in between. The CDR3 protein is CASTVERASYEQYF. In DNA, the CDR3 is TGTGCCAGCACCGTCGAGCGGGCTTCCTACGAGCAGTACTTC.

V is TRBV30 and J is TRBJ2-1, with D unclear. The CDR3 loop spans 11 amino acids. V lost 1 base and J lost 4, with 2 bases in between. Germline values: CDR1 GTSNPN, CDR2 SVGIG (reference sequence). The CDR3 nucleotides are TGTGCCTGGAGTGCATACAATGAGCAGTTCTTC. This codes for CAWSAYNEQFF.

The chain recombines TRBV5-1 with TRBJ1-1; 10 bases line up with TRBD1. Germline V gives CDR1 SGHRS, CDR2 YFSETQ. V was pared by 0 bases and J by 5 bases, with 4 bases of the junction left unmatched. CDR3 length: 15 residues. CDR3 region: CASSLDGTGETEAFF. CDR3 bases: TGCGCCAGCAGCTTGGACGGGACAGGGGAAACTGAAGCTTTCTTT.

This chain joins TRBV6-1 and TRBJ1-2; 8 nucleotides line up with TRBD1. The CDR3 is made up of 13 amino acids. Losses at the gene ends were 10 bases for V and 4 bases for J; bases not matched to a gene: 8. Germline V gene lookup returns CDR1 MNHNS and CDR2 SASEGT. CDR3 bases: TGTGCCACACGGACAGGGAATACCTATGGCTACACCTTC. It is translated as CATRTGNTYGYTF.

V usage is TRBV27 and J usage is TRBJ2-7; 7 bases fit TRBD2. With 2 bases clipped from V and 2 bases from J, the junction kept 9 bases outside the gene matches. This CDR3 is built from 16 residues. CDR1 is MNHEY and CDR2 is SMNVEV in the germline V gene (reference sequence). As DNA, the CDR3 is TGTGCCAGCAGTTTAATTTACCGGGGGGTAGCCTACGAGCAGTACTTC. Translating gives CASSLIYRGVAYEQYF.

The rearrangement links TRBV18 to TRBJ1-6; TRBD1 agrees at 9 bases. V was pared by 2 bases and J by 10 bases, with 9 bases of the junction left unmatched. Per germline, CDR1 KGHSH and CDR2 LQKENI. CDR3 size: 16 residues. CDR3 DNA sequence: TGTGCCAGCTCACCATTCGTCGGGACAGGGTCCTCACCCCTCCACTTT. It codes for CASSPFVGTGSSPLHF.

The DNA of the CDR3 is TGTGCCAGCAGCACACCCGGGGAGGCGGAGGAGCTGTTTTTT. Translating it yields CASSTPGEAEELFF. V and J are TRBV7-3 and TRBJ2-2; D possibly corresponds to TRBD2 (6 bases). This CDR3 has 14 residues. Trimming removed 5 bases from V and 10 bases from J, with 17 bases in between. Looked up from germline, CDR1 is SGHTA and CDR2 is FQGTGA.

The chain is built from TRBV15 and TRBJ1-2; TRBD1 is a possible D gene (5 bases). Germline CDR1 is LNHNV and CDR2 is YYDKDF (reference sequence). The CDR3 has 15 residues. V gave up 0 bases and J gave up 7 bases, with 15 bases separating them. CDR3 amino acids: CATSRDGPGLGGYTF. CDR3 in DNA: TGTGCCACCAGCAGAGATGGTCCAGGGCTAGGTGGCTACACCTTC.

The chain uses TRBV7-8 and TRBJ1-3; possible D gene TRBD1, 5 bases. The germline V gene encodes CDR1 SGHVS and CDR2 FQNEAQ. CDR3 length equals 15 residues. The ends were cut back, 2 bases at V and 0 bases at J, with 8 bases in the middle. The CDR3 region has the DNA TGTGCCAGCAGCTTATCAGGGCACTCTGGAAACACCATATATTTT. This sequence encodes CASSLSGHSGNTIYF.

This CDR3 is CATDRAGTEAFF. CDR3 nucleotides: TGCGCCACCGACAGGGCAGGCACTGAAGCTTTCTTT. V gene TRBV10-1 combines with J gene TRBJ1-1; 7 bases fit TRBD1. This CDR3 comprises 12 residues. V lost 10 bases and J lost 4; bases outside the gene matches: 6. In germline, CDR1 is WNHNN, CDR2 SYGVQD (reference sequence).

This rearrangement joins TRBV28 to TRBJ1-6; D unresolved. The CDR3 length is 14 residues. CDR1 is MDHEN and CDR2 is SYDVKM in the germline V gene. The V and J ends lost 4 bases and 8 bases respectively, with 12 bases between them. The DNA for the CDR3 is TGTGCCAGCAGTTATCCACTGAATTATTCACCCCTCCACTTT. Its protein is CASSYPLNYSPLHF.